The 13 T cell receptor beta chains in this list originate from one sample, sequenced in a study of cytomegalovirus exposure and HLA in healthy donors. With 60 Vbeta and 13 Jbeta primers, the PCR was carried out. Sequenced by immunoSEQ multiplex PCR; TCRdb stores in-frame clones only, minus some. The data show about 130,000 clones, with approximately 80% seen just once and about 2.9% held by the top ten. The specimen was PBMCs. The receptors stem from a man between 40 and 49 years old in good health and CMV-seronegative.

The rearrangement links TRBV9 to TRBJ2-2, with a tentative D call TRBD1 (6 bases). The V end lost 2 bases, the J end lost 0 bases, and 8 bases lay between the germline ends. The germline CDR1 and CDR2 sequences are SGDLS and YYNGEE. The CDR3 has 15 residues. CDR3 loop: CASSVGTTNTGELFF. As DNA, the CDR3 is TGTGCCAGCAGCGTGGGGACAACGAACACCGGGGAGCTGTTTTTT.

This clone was picked up a small number of times. This sequence joins TRBV6-6 and TRBJ2-7; D perhaps matches TRBD2 (6 bases). Germline-derived CDR1 and CDR2 are MNHNY and SVGAGI (reference sequence). The CDR3 length is 13 residues. V was pared by 2 bases and J by 2 bases, with 7 bases between. The CDR3 sequence: CASSYGGTYEQYF. The CDR3 DNA reads TGTGCCAGCAGTTACGGCGGGACCTACGAGCAGTACTTC.

V and J are TRBV5-1 and TRBJ1-5; 8 bases line up with TRBD1. With V trimmed by 0 bases and J by 3 bases, 5 bases remained unmatched. The CDR3 has 16 residues. Germline CDR1 is SGHRS and CDR2 is YFSETQ. CDR3 DNA: TGCGCCAGCAGCTTGGGTGGGACAGGTTCCAATCAGCCCCAGCATTTT. Protein product: CASSLGGTGSNQPQHF.

The sample holds one count of this clone. V and J are TRBV5-6 and TRBJ2-7; weak D call: TRBD2 (5 bases). V was pared by 2 bases and J by 1 base, with 13 bases between. The CDR3 has 15 amino acids. Germline CDR1 SGHDT, CDR2 YYEEEE. CDR3 sequence: CASSFGVSGSYEQYF. CDR3 coding DNA: TGTGCCAGCAGCTTCGGTGTGTCGGGATCCTACGAGCAGTACTTC.

This sequence joins TRBV4-2 and TRBJ2-6; 7 bases are a match to TRBD1. Looked up from germline, CDR1 is LGHNA and CDR2 is YNFKEQ. The CDR3 has 17 residues. Germline trimming cut 4 bases from V and 0 bases from J; bases unmatched to any gene: 6. The CDR3 loop is CASSPGQVLSGANVLTF. The CDR3 bases are TGTGCCAGCAGCCCTGGACAGGTCCTCTCTGGGGCCAACGTCCTGACTTTC.

V and J are TRBV7-6 and TRBJ1-4, with a possible D match to TRBD1 (5 bases). Per the germline V gene, CDR1 is SGHVS and CDR2 is FNYEAQ. Trimming cost V 5 bases and J 0 bases, with 16 bases left between them. The CDR3 has 17 amino acids. The CDR3 bases are TGTGCCAGCAGCCTACAGGTCTTTCCTGCAACTAATGAAAAACTGTTTTTT. Its translation: CASSLQVFPATNEKLFF.

The DNA for the CDR3 is TGTGCCAGCAGTTACTCTACCGACAGGGGGGTAGGCTACACCTTC. This encodes CASSYSTDRGVGYTF. The V gene is TRBV6-5, the J gene TRBJ1-2, with 9 bases matching TRBD1. The germline CDR1 and CDR2 sequences are MNHEY and SVGAGI. The V gene end was trimmed by 0 bases and the J gene end by 8 bases; junction bases not matched to a gene: 7. The CDR3 loop spans 15 amino acids.

The chain couples TRBV19 to TRBJ1-2, with a tentative D call TRBD1 (6 bases). Germline-derived CDR1 and CDR2 are LNHDA and SQIVND (reference sequence). The CDR3 has 15 residues. The V gene lost 3 bases and the J gene lost 2 bases, with 13 bases spanning the gap. CDR3 amino acids: CASSIWGRVNYGYTF. In nucleotides, the CDR3 is TGTGCCAGTAGTATTTGGGGGCGGGTCAACTATGGCTACACCTTC.

This clone was found a few times. The chain links TRBV7-2 to TRBJ1-1, with D possibly being TRBD1 (5 bases). V dropped 1 base and J dropped 1 base, with 10 bases sitting between them. The CDR3 covers 15 residues. Germline V gene sequence: CDR1 SGHTA, CDR2 FQGNSA. The CDR3 nucleotides are TGTGCCAGCAGCTTAGAGCCTCAGGGGAACACTGAAGCTTTCTTT. It is translated as CASSLEPQGNTEAFF.

The chain combines TRBV19 with TRBJ2-7; D is undetermined. Germline V gene data show CDR1 as LNHDA and CDR2 as SQIVND (reference sequence). The V and J ends lost 6 bases and 3 bases respectively, with 12 bases between them. There are 13 residues in the CDR3. For the CDR3, the DNA is TGTGCCAGTAGCGGCGGAAGAAGCTACGAGCAGTACTTC. This sequence encodes CASSGGRSYEQYF.

The chain employs TRBV18 and TRBJ2-1; 7 nucleotides agree with TRBD2. This CDR3 is 16 amino acids long. J lost 0 bases, V lost 5 bases, and 7 bases had no gene match. Germline V gives CDR1 KGHSH, CDR2 LQKENI. CDR3 loop: CASSFTSSGSYNEQFF. CDR3 bases: TGTGCCAGCTCATTTACATCTAGCGGCTCCTACAATGAGCAGTTCTTC.

This rearrangement joins TRBV11-1 to TRBJ2-7, with 8 bases matching TRBD1. V lost 4 bases and J lost 3; bases outside the gene matches: 5. This CDR3 contains 14 residues. Looked up from germline, CDR1 is SGHAT and CDR2 is FQDESV (reference sequence). The CDR3 loop is CASSSGQVVYEQYF. The CDR3 DNA sequence: TGTGCCAGCAGCTCGGGACAGGTGGTCTACGAGCAGTACTTC. The variable domain in full, with the rest retrieved from reference TRBV11-1 and TRBJ2-7, is EAEVAQSPRYKITEKSQAVAFWCDPISGHATLYWYRQILGQGPELLVQFQDESVVDDSQLPKDRFSAERLKGVDSTLKIQPAELGDSAMYLCASSSGQVVYEQYFGPGTRLTVT.

The chain combines TRBV27 with TRBJ2-7, with 13 nucleotides matching TRBD2. Germline CDR1 reads MNHEY; CDR2 reads SMNVEV (reference sequence). The CDR3 is made up of 17 amino acids. V was clipped by 3 bases and J by 3 bases; unmatched bases: 8. The DNA of the CDR3 is TGTGCCAGCAGTTTGACTAGCGGGGGGACACGACGCTACGAGCAGTACTTC. This gives the protein CASSLTSGGTRRYEQYF.